Below, 19 T cell receptor beta chains from the same sample are listed, as sequenced in a study of radiotherapy plus CTLA-4 blockade in lung cancer. TCRdb's copy holds only in-frame clones and misses some; the assay was immunoSEQ multiplex PCR. The top ten clones hold about 3% of a sample with 55,000 to 65,000 clones, roughly 76% of them seen once. The specimen comprised peripheral blood, sampled from a patient treated with radiotherapy plus ipilimumab. These receptor sequences come from a human donor with non-small cell lung cancer who had a complete response to radiotherapy plus ipilimumab.

The chain uses TRBV5-1 and TRBJ2-7, with 11 bases that match TRBD2. This CDR3 contains 14 residues. Trimming removed 2 bases from V and 5 bases from J; junction bases left unmatched: 3. The germline gives CDR1 SGHRS, CDR2 YFSETQ. The CDR3 spells CASSFTSGSDEQYF. The CDR3, as DNA: TGCGCCAGCAGCTTTACTAGCGGGAGTGACGAGCAGTACTTC.

This clone was detected only a few times. The V gene is TRBV18, the J gene TRBJ1-6; tentative D call: TRBD1 (5 bases). The CDR3 is 16 amino acids. The V end was cut by 4 bases, the J end by 4 bases, with 14 bases between. Germline V gives CDR1 KGHSH, CDR2 LQKENI. CDR3 loop: CASSLEGPGYNSPLHF. In DNA form, the CDR3 reads TGTGCCAGCTCACTGGAGGGGCCAGGTTATAATTCACCCCTCCACTTT.

The V gene is TRBV28, the J gene TRBJ2-3; TRBD1 is a possible D gene (5 bases). V was clipped by 5 bases and J by 3 bases, with 6 bases between them. Germline V gene lookup returns CDR1 MDHEN and CDR2 SYDVKM. This CDR3 spans 12 amino acids. The CDR3, as DNA: TGTGCCAGCAGTCCAGGGACAGATACGCAGTATTTT. It is translated as CASSPGTDTQYF.

The V gene is TRBV2, the J gene TRBJ2-5; D is possibly TRBD1 (7 bases). Trimming pared 5 bases from V and 1 base from J, leaving 20 bases between. This CDR3 is built from 17 residues. CDR1 and CDR2 from the germline V gene are SNHLY and FYNNEI. CDR3 loop: CASSRGGTVGRQETQYF. The CDR3 nucleotides read TGTGCCAGCAGTAGAGGGGGGACAGTGGGCCGCCAAGAGACCCAGTACTTC.

V usage is TRBV18 and J usage is TRBJ1-1; 7 nucleotides agree with TRBD1. V was pared by 3 bases and J by 0 bases, with 4 bases of the junction left unmatched. Germline V gene data show CDR1 as KGHSH and CDR2 as LQKENI. CDR3 length: 15 residues. CDR3 DNA sequence: TGTGCCAGCTCACCGTCGGGACAGTTGAACACTGAAGCTTTCTTT. It yields the protein CASSPSGQLNTEAFF.

The V and J genes are TRBV27 and TRBJ1-6; no definite D call. Trimming pared 3 bases from V and 0 bases from J, leaving 6 bases between. This CDR3 spans 15 amino acids. Germline assignment: CDR1 MNHEY and CDR2 SMNVEV (reference sequence). CDR3 loop: CASSFLSSYNSPLHF. CDR3 coding DNA: TGTGCCAGCAGTTTCTTGAGCTCCTATAATTCACCCCTCCACTTT.

As concerns this clone: One junction end does not reproduce the germline sequence, and a read error may be involved. The chain is built from TRBV10-3 and TRBJ1-2; D is possibly TRBD1 (5 bases). Germline V gives CDR1 ENHRY, CDR2 SYGVKD. This CDR3 region has 16 residues. The CDR3 protein is CAISEFMGGSNYGHTF. In DNA, the CDR3 is TGTGCCATCAGTGAGTTTATGGGGGGATCTAACTATGGCCACACCTTC.

V and J are TRBV9 and TRBJ1-4; 7 nucleotides line up with TRBD1. J was trimmed by 7 bases and V by 0 bases; bases with no gene match: 3. The CDR3 consists of 14 residues. Germline assignment: CDR1 SGDLS and CDR2 YYNGEE. The CDR3: CASSVDRGGEKLFF. The DNA of the CDR3 is TGTGCCAGCAGCGTAGACAGGGGTGGTGAAAAACTGTTTTTT.

The CDR3: CASSLGDRRGNTIYF. The DNA for the CDR3 is TGTGCCAGCAGCTTGGGGGACAGGAGAGGAAACACCATATATTTT. The chain couples TRBV7-9 to TRBJ1-3; 8 bases map to TRBD1. Germline assignment: CDR1 SEHNR and CDR2 FQNEAQ (reference sequence). With V trimmed by 3 bases and J by 4 bases, 5 bases remained unmatched. This CDR3 has 15 amino acids.

The V gene is TRBV5-8, the J gene TRBJ2-1; 12 bases line up with TRBD2. There are 14 residues in the CDR3. Looked up from germline, CDR1 is SGHTS and CDR2 is YDEGEE. Trimming removed 6 bases from V and 7 bases from J; junction bases left unmatched: 5. The CDR3 is CASTRTSGINEQFF. The CDR3 coding sequence is TGTGCCAGCACCCGGACTAGCGGGATAAATGAGCAGTTCTTC. Full variable domain (remainder filled in from reference TRBV5-8 and TRBJ2-1): EAGVTQSPTHLIKTRGQQATLRCSPISGHTSVYWYQQALGLGLQFLLWYDEGEERNRGNFPPRFSGRQFPNYSSELNVNALELEDSALYLCASTRTSGINEQFFGPGTRLTVL.

V gene TRBV2 combines with J gene TRBJ1-1, with D unresolved. Trimming cost V 10 bases and J 6 bases, with 18 bases left between them. CDR3 length: 13 amino acids. Germline lookup yields CDR1 SNHLY and CDR2 FYNNEI. The CDR3 coding sequence is TGTGCCACCTCAACGGGGAGTTGGGCTGAAGCTTTCTTT. Translated: CATSTGSWAEAFF.

This chain joins TRBV29-1 and TRBJ1-2; 8 nucleotides match TRBD1. V lost 7 bases to trimming and J lost 2 bases; unmatched junction nucleotides: 12. The CDR3 is made up of 15 amino acids. Germline V CDR1 and CDR2: SQVTM, ANQGSEA. The CDR3 protein is CSAGTRRTGNYGYTF. CDR3 bases: TGCAGCGCTGGAACCCGCCGGACAGGGAACTATGGCTACACCTTC.

This chain connects TRBV29-1 to TRBJ2-5; 11 bases are shared with TRBD1. Trimming at V came to 4 bases and at J to 2 bases, leaving 9 bases not matched to a gene. The CDR3 loop spans 16 amino acids. Per the germline V gene, CDR1 is SQVTM and CDR2 is ANQGSEA. The CDR3 DNA reads TGCAGCGTTGGCTTCGGGACAGGGGGGTATCAAGAGACCCAGTACTTC. Its protein is CSVGFGTGGYQETQYF.

V gene TRBV5-1 combines with J gene TRBJ1-4, with 9 bases matching TRBD1. Germline loops: CDR1 SGHRS, CDR2 YFSETQ. The junction had 4 bases not matched to a gene; V was cut back by 2 bases and J by 5 bases. The CDR3 length is 15 residues. This chain's CDR3 is CASSLGTGRNEKLFF. The CDR3 DNA follows: TGCGCCAGCAGCTTAGGGACAGGGAGGAATGAAAAACTGTTTTTT.

The V and J genes are TRBV5-6 and TRBJ1-4; 7 nucleotides match TRBD1. The V and J ends lost 2 bases and 4 bases, in that order; junction bases with no gene match: 11. CDR1 SGHDT and CDR2 YYEEEE come from the germline V gene. This CDR3 spans 17 amino acids. The chain's CDR3 is CASSFHEGAVGNEKLFF. The CDR3 DNA is TGTGCCAGCAGCTTTCACGAGGGGGCAGTGGGTAATGAAAAACTGTTTTTT.

The count of this clone is one. CDR3: CASSRSRGGESGELFF. CDR3 DNA: TGCGCCAGCAGCCGCTCAAGGGGCGGGGAATCCGGGGAGCTGTTTTTT. V is TRBV4-1 and J is TRBJ2-2; D may be TRBD2 (6 bases). Germline CDR1 MGHRA, CDR2 YSYEKL. V was shortened by 4 bases and J by 6 bases, with 18 bases between the two germline ends. This CDR3 contains 16 residues.

This clone was detected only a few times. The chain joins TRBV6-5 to TRBJ1-6; D not resolved. With 8 bases removed from V and 5 bases from J, the gap between germline ends came to 16 bases. The germline CDR1 and CDR2 sequences are MNHEY and SVGAGI. This CDR3 region has 15 residues. The CDR3 coding sequence is TGTGCCAGCGCGTCCATGAGGCCCGATAATTCACCCCTCCACTTT. Translation: CASASMRPDNSPLHF.

The V and J genes are TRBV6-5 and TRBJ2-3; D may be TRBD1 (5 bases). Germline CDR1 is MNHEY and CDR2 is SVGAGI. Deletions cut 6 bases from V and 2 bases from J, with 15 bases between. The CDR3 sequence is 15 residues long. CDR3 residues: CASSQKGPYTDTQYF. For the CDR3, the DNA is TGTGCCAGCAGCCAGAAGGGGCCGTACACAGATACGCAGTATTTT.

In nucleotides, the CDR3 is TGTGCCAGCAGCTTAGGACTAGCAGATACGCAGTATTTT. Translation gives CASSLGLADTQYF. The chain is built from TRBV11-2 and TRBJ2-3; D may be TRBD2 (6 bases). The germline gives CDR1 SGHAT, CDR2 FQNNGV. Deletions cut 1 base from V and 4 bases from J, with 6 bases between. CDR3 size: 13 residues.